The 3 T cell receptor beta chains given below trace back to one sample, sequenced in a study of T-cell reconstitution after alpha-beta-depleted transplantation in children. Molecular barcoding with unique molecular identifiers was used for the TCRbeta library. TCRdb fed the PCR reads into MiXCR, producing one record per CDR3 protein. The top ten clones hold about 28% of a sample with just over 950,000 distinct CDR3 sequences, 25% to 35% of them seen once. Sequencing used PBMCs, mostly from graft donor cells, obtained 360 days after TCRalphabeta/CD19-depleted stem cell transplant. These receptor sequences come from a boy in the first two years of life who had a stem cell transplant for SCID, so the T cells may come from the graft donor.

V usage is TRBV2 and J usage is TRBJ1-3, with TRBD1 identical over 9 bases. V was pared by 6 bases and J by 4 bases, with 4 bases of the junction left unmatched. Germline assignment: CDR1 SNHLY and CDR2 FYNNEI. This CDR3 comprises 14 residues. DNA of the CDR3: TGTGCCAGCAGGGGGGACAGGGTCGGAAACACCATATATTTT. Its translation: CASRGDRVGNTIYF.

This clonotype was seen a few times. V gene TRBV7-9 combines with J gene TRBJ1-1, with D maybe TRBD1 (5 bases). Germline CDR1 and CDR2: SEHNR and FQNEAQ (reference sequence). V lost 3 bases, J lost 1 base, and 12 bases lay in between. CDR3 size: 15 residues. As DNA, the CDR3 is TGTGCCAGCAGCTTGGGGGGGGTAGCGAACACTGAAGCTTTCTTT. Translation gives CASSLGGVANTEAFF.

CDR3 nucleotides: TGTGCCAGCAGCGCTCAGGGTGGGACGAGGGGTACGCAGTATTTT. It is translated as CASSAQGGTRGTQYF. The rearrangement links TRBV5-6 to TRBJ2-3; D may match TRBD1 or TRBD2 (5 bases each). V was clipped by 4 bases and J by 8 bases, with 20 bases between them. The CDR3 contains 15 residues. CDR1 is SGHDT and CDR2 is YYEEEE in the germline V gene.